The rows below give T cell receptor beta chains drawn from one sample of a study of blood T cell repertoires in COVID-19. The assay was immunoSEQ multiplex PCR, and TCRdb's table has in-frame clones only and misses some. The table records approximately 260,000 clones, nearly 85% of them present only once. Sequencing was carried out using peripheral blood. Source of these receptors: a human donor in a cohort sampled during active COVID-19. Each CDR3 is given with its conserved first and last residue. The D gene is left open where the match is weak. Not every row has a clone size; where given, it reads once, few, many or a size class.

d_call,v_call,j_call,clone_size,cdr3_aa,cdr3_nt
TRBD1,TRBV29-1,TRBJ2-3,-,CSGGQGQTDTQYF,TGCAGCGGAGGACAGGGTCAGACAGATACGCAGTATTTT
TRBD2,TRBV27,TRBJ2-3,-,CASSSLAGETIPSSTDTQYF,TGTGCCAGCAGTTCACTAGCGGGGGAAACTATTCCCTCTAGCACAGATACGCAGTATTTT
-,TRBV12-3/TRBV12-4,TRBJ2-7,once,CASSLMGADEQYF,TGTGCCAGCAGTTTAATGGGGGCAGACGAGCAGTACTTC
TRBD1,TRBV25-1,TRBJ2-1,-,CASSSPGTDSYNEQFF,TGTGCCAGCAGTAGCCCTGGGACAGATTCCTACAATGAGCAGTTCTTC
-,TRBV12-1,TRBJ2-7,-,CASSYKPGYSYEQYF,TGTGCCAGCAGCTATAAACCGGGATACTCCTACGAGCAGTACTTC
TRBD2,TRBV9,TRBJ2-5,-,CASSVALAGEQETQYF,TGTGCCAGCAGCGTAGCACTAGCGGGGGAGCAAGAGACCCAGTACTTC
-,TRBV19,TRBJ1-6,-,CASRSVTSPLHF,TGTGCCAGTAGGTCAGTTACTTCACCCCTCCACTTT
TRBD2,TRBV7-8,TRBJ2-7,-,CASSLVTSGGHEQYF,TGTGCCAGCAGCTTAGTTACTAGCGGGGGTCACGAGCAGTACTTC
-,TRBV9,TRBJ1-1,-,CASTPLSQGNTEAFF,TGTGCCAGCACCCCCCTCTCACAGGGGAACACTGAAGCTTTCTTT
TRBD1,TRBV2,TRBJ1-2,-,CASSRGSLYGYTF,TGTGCCAGCAGCAGGGGGTCCCTCTATGGCTACACCTTC
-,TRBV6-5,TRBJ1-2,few,CASSYQVDSHYGYTF,TGTGCCAGCAGTTACCAGGTTGACAGCCACTATGGCTACACCTTC
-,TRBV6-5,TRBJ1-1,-,CASSYSSWQDTEAFF,TGTGCCAGCAGTTACTCATCCTGGCAGGACACTGAAGCTTTCTTT
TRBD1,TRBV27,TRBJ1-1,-,CASSIRTGGGNTEAFF,TGTGCCAGCAGTATAAGGACAGGGGGCGGGAACACTGAAGCTTTCTTT
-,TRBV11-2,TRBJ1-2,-,CASSPNRVHAYGYTF,TGTGCCAGCAGCCCGAACAGGGTTCATGCCTATGGCTACACCTTC
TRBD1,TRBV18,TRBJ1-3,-,CASSPYSVGQGSGSGNTIYF,TGTGCCAGCTCACCGTACTCCGTGGGACAGGGGTCGGGCTCTGGAAACACCATATATTTT
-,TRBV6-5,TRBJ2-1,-,CASSSAGQNNEQFF,TGTGCCAGCAGTTCGGCGGGGCAGAACAATGAGCAGTTCTTC
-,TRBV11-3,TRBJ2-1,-,CASSPRGPSGPYNEQFF,TGTGCCAGCAGCCCGCGGGGGCCTAGCGGCCCGTACAATGAGCAGTTCTTC
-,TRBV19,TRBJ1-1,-,CASSADRHRTEAFF,TGTGCCAGTAGTGCGGACAGACATCGCACTGAAGCTTTCTTT
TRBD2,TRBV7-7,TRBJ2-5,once,CASSLGLAGPGAETQYF,TGTGCTAGCAGTCTCGGACTAGCGGGACCGGGGGCAGAGACCCAGTACTTC
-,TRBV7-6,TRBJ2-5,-,CASSLAVAPQETQYF,TGTGCCAGCAGCTTAGCGGTGGCTCCGCAAGAGACCCAGTACTTC
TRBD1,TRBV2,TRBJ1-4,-,CASSKTGGAREKLFF,TGTGCCAGCAGTAAAACAGGGGGCGCTCGGGAAAAACTGTTTTTT
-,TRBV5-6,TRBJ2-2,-,CASSLSKDLANTGELFF,TGTGCCAGCAGCTTGTCGAAGGACTTAGCGAACACCGGGGAGCTGTTTTTT
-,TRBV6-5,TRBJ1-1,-,CASSYSRALNTEAFF,TGTGCCAGCAGTTACAGCAGGGCCTTGAACACTGAAGCTTTCTTT
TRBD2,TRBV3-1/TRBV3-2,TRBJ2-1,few,CASSPVAGGPQFF,TGTGCCAGCAGCCCGGTAGCGGGAGGGCCCCAGTTCTTC
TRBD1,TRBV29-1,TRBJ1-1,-,CSGGQSNTEAFF,TGCAGCGGGGGACAGAGCAACACTGAAGCTTTCTTT
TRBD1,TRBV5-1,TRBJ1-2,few,CASSPGTGVVYGYTF,TGCGCCAGCAGCCCTGGGACAGGGGTGGTCTATGGCTACACCTTC
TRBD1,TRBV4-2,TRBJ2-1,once,CASSQAGTGGKNEQFF,TGTGCCAGCAGCCAAGCCGGGACAGGGGGCAAAAATGAGCAGTTCTTC
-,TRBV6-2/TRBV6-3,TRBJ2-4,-,CASSSLWGLPNIQYF,TGTGCCAGCAGTTCACTTTGGGGCCTTCCAAACATTCAGTACTTC
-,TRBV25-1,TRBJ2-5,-,CASSELDSGRETQYF,TGTGCCAGCAGTGAACTCGACAGTGGGAGGGAGACCCAGTACTTC
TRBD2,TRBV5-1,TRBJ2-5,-,CASSLELAGRETQYF,TGCGCCAGCAGCTTGGAACTAGCGGGAAGGGAGACCCAGTACTTC
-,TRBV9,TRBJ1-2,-,CASSVDVGLVYGYTF,TGTGCCAGCAGCGTAGATGTGGGGCTTGTCTATGGCTACACCTTC
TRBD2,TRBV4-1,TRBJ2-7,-,CASSRAGTSTYEQYF,TGCGCCAGCAGCCGGGCCGGGACTAGTACCTACGAGCAGTACTTC
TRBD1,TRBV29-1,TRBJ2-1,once,CSVEGFWDRASTQQFF,TGCAGCGTTGAAGGGTTTTGGGACAGGGCCTCCACCCAGCAGTTCTTC
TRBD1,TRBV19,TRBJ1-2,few,CASIPRDRERGYTF,TGTGCCAGTATCCCTCGGGACAGGGAAAGAGGCTACACCTTC
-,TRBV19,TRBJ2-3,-,CASSIAGGSDTQYF,TGTGCCAGTAGTATAGCGGGGGGCAGTGATACGCAGTATTTT
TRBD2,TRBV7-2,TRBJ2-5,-,CASSLGVGGGQETQYF,TGTGCCAGCAGCTTAGGGGTCGGCGGGGGTCAAGAGACCCAGTACTTC
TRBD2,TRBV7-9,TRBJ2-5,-,CASSLSGLAGAQETQYF,TGTGCCAGCAGCTTATCAGGACTAGCGGGGGCGCAAGAGACCCAGTACTTC